The 26 T cell receptor beta chains presented below share a single source sample, sequenced in a study of T-cell memory formation after mild COVID-19. TCRdb recomputed calls from the 5' RACE reads with MiXCR, one row per CDR3 protein. Found here are roughly 620,000 distinct CDR3 sequences, approximately 18% of them singletons; the top ten hold about 12%. Sequencing was performed on PBMCs or a T cell subset sorted from them (not recorded which). The receptors derive from an adult woman who had mild COVID-19 (a few samples of this study predate the infection). Cell type and time point are not known.

This clonotype appeared a few times. V usage is TRBV6-6 and J usage is TRBJ2-5; 13 bases line up with TRBD2. CDR1 is MNHNY, CDR2 SVGAGI, per germline (reference sequence). With V trimmed by 6 bases and J by 8 bases, 15 bases remained unmatched. The CDR3 length is 17 residues. The CDR3 sequence: CASRATGLAGEAGTQYF. In DNA form, the CDR3 reads TGTGCCAGCAGAGCCACCGGACTAGCGGGAGAGGCCGGAACCCAGTACTTC.

This clonotype has a handful of counts. The gene calls are TRBV29-1 and TRBJ2-7; 11 nucleotides line up with TRBD1. The CDR3 is 16 residues long. The trim removed 1 base at V and 3 bases at J, leaving 8 bases unmatched. Germline-derived CDR1 and CDR2 are SQVTM and ANQGSEA. CDR3 bases: TGCAGCGTTGAAGGATTCATGGGACAGGGGGGCTACGAGCAGTACTTC. Translation gives CSVEGFMGQGGYEQYF.

Only a few counts were recorded for this clonotype. The V gene is TRBV13, the J gene TRBJ2-7, with 8 nucleotides matching TRBD2. Germline CDR1 and CDR2: PRHDT and FYEKMQ (reference sequence). There are 16 residues in the CDR3. The junction had 5 bases not matched to a gene; V was cut back by 1 base and J by 0 bases. Here the CDR3 DNA reads TGTGCCAGCAGCTTAGTTTCGGGAGGGACCTCCTACGAGCAGTACTTC. This sequence encodes CASSLVSGGTSYEQYF.

This clonotype came up a few times. CDR3 nucleotide sequence: TGTGCCACCAGCAGAGATAGGACGGGGGTCGAGCAGTACTTC. Protein: CATSRDRTGVEQYF. The gene calls are TRBV15 and TRBJ2-7, with a possible D match to TRBD2 (6 bases). The CDR3 runs to 14 residues. V dropped 0 bases and J dropped 6 bases, with 12 bases sitting between them. Per the germline V gene, CDR1 is LNHNV and CDR2 is YYDKDF (reference sequence). Drawing the rest from reference TRBV15 and TRBJ2-7, the complete variable domain is DAMVIQNPRYQVTQFGKPVTLSCSQTLNHNVMYWYQQKSSQAPKLLFHYYDKDFNNEADTPDNFQSRRPNTSFCFLDIRSPGLGDTAMYLCATSRDRTGVEQYFGPGTRLTVT.

This chain connects TRBV6-5 to TRBJ1-1; TRBD1 might be the D (6 bases). The CDR3 totals 16 residues. The germline V gene has CDR1 MNHEY and CDR2 SVGAGI. Deletions cut 4 bases from V and 4 bases from J, with 19 bases between. The CDR3 loop reads CASSSLFWGAGTEAFF. The CDR3 nucleotides are TGTGCCAGCAGTTCACTTTTTTGGGGGGCTGGCACTGAAGCTTTCTTT.

Here the CDR3 DNA reads TGCGCCAGCAGCCAAGAACAACAGGGGGCGGACGGCTACACCTTC. It codes for CASSQEQQGADGYTF. The chain has TRBV4-1 and TRBJ1-2, with TRBD1 matching over 9 bases. Per the germline V gene, CDR1 is MGHRA and CDR2 is YSYEKL. The CDR3 spans 15 residues. The J segment lost 8 bases and the V segment lost 0 bases, leaving 7 bases of the junction unmatched.

Turning to this clonotype: A junction boundary mismatches the germline segment, possibly from a read error. This chain connects TRBV6-6 to TRBJ1-1; possible D gene TRBD1, 6 bases. Germline V gives CDR1 MNHNY, CDR2 SVGAGI (reference sequence). The length of the CDR3 is 15 residues. The chain's CDR3 is CASSYGHRVKTEAFF. CDR3 bases: TGTGCCAGCAGTTACGGCCACAGGGTGAAGACTGAAGCTTTCTTT.

The V gene is TRBV5-6, the J gene TRBJ2-1; D possibly corresponds to TRBD1 (7 bases). Per the germline V gene, CDR1 is SGHDT and CDR2 is YYEEEE. The ends were cut back, 0 bases at V and 4 bases at J, with 11 bases in the middle. This CDR3 spans 15 amino acids. Here the CDR3 reads CASSLGRGRYNEQFF. The CDR3 coding sequence is TGTGCCAGCAGCTTGGGCAGGGGGAGGTACAATGAGCAGTTCTTC. Using reference TRBV5-6 and TRBJ2-1 for the parts outside the CDR3, the full variable domain is DAGVTQSPTHLIKTRGQQVTLRCSPKSGHDTVSWYQQALGQGPQFIFQYYEEEERQRGNFPDRFSGHQFPNYSSELNVNALLLGDSALYLCASSLGRGRYNEQFFGPGTRLTVL.

This clonotype has a handful of counts. This chain links TRBV12-3 or TRBV12-4 with TRBJ2-7; 16 nucleotides match TRBD2. CDR3 length: 16 residues. V lost 4 bases and J lost 5; bases outside the gene matches: 5. This chain's CDR3 is CASSSGLAGGTHEQYF. The CDR3 DNA reads TGTGCCAGCAGTTCGGGACTAGCGGGGGGGACGCACGAGCAGTACTTC.

V usage is TRBV7-8 and J usage is TRBJ1-1; TRBD1 matches at 7 bases. With 1 base clipped from V and 11 bases from J, the junction kept 4 bases outside the gene matches. Germline CDR1 reads SGHVS; CDR2 reads FQNEAQ. The CDR3 is 12 residues long. The CDR3 DNA is TGTGCCAGCAGCTTAGACAGGGGCCACGCTTTCTTT. Residues: CASSLDRGHAFF.

CDR3 loop: CATSISQTYNEQFF. CDR3 in DNA: TGTGCCACCAGCATCAGCCAGACCTACAATGAGCAGTTCTTC. The chain employs TRBV15 and TRBJ2-1; D is undetermined. The CDR3 is made up of 14 amino acids. Looked up from germline, CDR1 is LNHNV and CDR2 is YYDKDF (reference sequence). Trimming removed 4 bases from V and 2 bases from J, with 9 bases in between.

This clonotype was seen only a few times. The chain uses TRBV7-9 and TRBJ2-5; 8 bases agree with TRBD1. CDR3 length: 13 amino acids. The V gene end was trimmed by 4 bases and the J gene end by 5 bases; junction bases not matched to a gene: 3. Germline CDR1 is SEHNR and CDR2 is FQNEAQ (reference sequence). CDR3 residues: CASSSTGVETQYF. The CDR3, as DNA: TGTGCCAGCAGCTCGACAGGGGTCGAGACCCAGTACTTC. Filled out from reference TRBV7-9 and TRBJ2-5, the complete variable domain reads DTGVSQNPRHKITKRGQNVTFRCDPISEHNRLYWYRQTLGQGPEFLTYFQNEAQLEKSRLLSDRFSAERPKGSFSTLEIQRTEQGDSAMYLCASSSTGVETQYFGPGTRLLVL.

V usage is TRBV10-3 and J usage is TRBJ2-7; TRBD1 matches at 8 bases. V shed 2 bases, J shed 5 bases, and the junction held 8 bases outside the gene matches. In germline, CDR1 is ENHRY, CDR2 SYGVKD. The CDR3 is 15 amino acids. In nucleotides, the CDR3 is TGTGCCATCAGTGAGGGTCAGGGGGCTATCGACGAGCAGTACTTC. This gives the protein CAISEGQGAIDEQYF.

The V call is TRBV9, the J call TRBJ2-5; 15 bases are a match to TRBD2. This CDR3 region has 15 residues. CDR1 and CDR2 from the germline V gene are SGDLS and YYNGEE. V shed 3 bases, J shed 4 bases, and the junction held 1 base outside the gene matches. The CDR3 DNA is TGTGCCAGCAGCGCGGGACTAGCGGGAGGAGAGACCCAGTACTTC. Protein product: CASSAGLAGGETQYF.

This clonotype was observed a handful of times. The genes are TRBV7-9 and TRBJ2-1; the D gene is possibly TRBD2 (6 bases). The CDR3 is 11 amino acids. Germline lookup yields CDR1 SEHNR and CDR2 FQNEAQ (reference sequence). Trimming cost V 4 bases and J 15 bases, with 13 bases left between them. The CDR3 is CASSSGLVVFF. CDR3 nucleotides: TGTGCCAGCAGCTCGGGACTGGTTGTGTTCTTC.

The gene calls are TRBV29-1 and TRBJ1-1; D unclear. Looked up from germline, CDR1 is SQVTM and CDR2 is ANQGSEA. CDR3 size: 12 residues. Deletions cut 5 bases from V and 2 bases from J, with 9 bases between. CDR3 nucleotides: TGCAGCGTTCGGGAATTCAACACTGAAGCTTTCTTT. Amino acids: CSVREFNTEAFF.

This clonotype was observed a few times. The chain is built from TRBV4-1 and TRBJ2-5; D may be TRBD1 or TRBD2 (5 bases each). V was cut by 3 bases and J by 4 bases, with 12 bases left in between. The CDR3 extends over 14 amino acids. CDR1 and CDR2 from the germline V gene are MGHRA and YSYEKL. CDR3 in DNA: TGCGCCAGCAGCCAGATGGTGGGGGTAGAGACCCAGTACTTC. As protein: CASSQMVGVETQYF.

V usage is TRBV5-5 and J usage is TRBJ1-1; no reliable D call. Germline CDR1 and CDR2: SGHKS and YYEKEE (reference sequence). The V end lost 1 base, the J end lost 8 bases, and 12 bases lay between the germline ends. This CDR3 contains 13 residues. The CDR3 sequence is CASSLSGGPEAFF. CDR3 nucleotide sequence: TGTGCCAGCAGCTTGTCGGGAGGGCCCGAAGCTTTCTTT. Looking up the rest from reference TRBV5-5 and TRBJ1-1 gives the full variable domain: DAGVTQSPTHLIKTRGQQVTLRCSPISGHKSVSWYQQVLGQGPQFIFQYYEKEERGRGNFPDRFSARQFPNYSSELNVNALLLGDSALYLCASSLSGGPEAFFGQGTRLTVV.

There are a few counts of this clonotype. J is TRBJ2-4 and V is TRBV7-9; D assignment may be TRBD1 or TRBD2 (7 bases each). Trimming pared 4 bases from V and 0 bases from J, leaving 19 bases between. The CDR3 extends over 18 amino acids. Germline CDR1 reads SEHNR; CDR2 reads FQNEAQ (reference sequence). The DNA for the CDR3 is TGTGCCAGCAGCTCCTCTATCGCAGGGGGGGGAGCCAAAAACATTCAGTACTTC. This encodes CASSSSIAGGGAKNIQYF.

There are a few counts of this clonotype. V and J are TRBV9 and TRBJ2-1; tentatively, D is TRBD1 (8 bases). The CDR3 consists of 17 residues. V lost 1 base, J lost 7 bases, and 21 bases lay in between. The germline V gene encodes CDR1 SGDLS and CDR2 YYNGEE. The CDR3 DNA sequence: TGTGCCAGCAGCGTACCACTTGGGGGGGACAGGCAGAATGAGCAGTTCTTC. This translates into CASSVPLGGDRQNEQFF.

The CDR3 coding sequence is TGCAGTGCTAGACCTCCAGAATTCCCCAATGAGCAGTTCTTC. This sequence encodes CSARPPEFPNEQFF. The genes are TRBV20-1 and TRBJ2-1; D gene unclear. Germline V gene lookup returns CDR1 DFQATT and CDR2 SNEGSKA (reference sequence). This CDR3 has 14 amino acids. The V end was cut by 2 bases, the J end by 6 bases, with 14 bases between.

The chain links TRBV9 to TRBJ1-6; D call uncertain. The CDR3 is 14 residues long. Germline CDR1 reads SGDLS; CDR2 reads YYNGEE. V was trimmed by 3 bases and J by 5 bases, leaving 9 bases between them. Here the CDR3 DNA reads TGTGCCAGCAGCGGCCGGGAAAATAATTCACCCCTCCACTTT. Translating it yields CASSGRENNSPLHF.

This chain uses TRBV19 with TRBJ2-3; TRBD2 might be the D (5 bases). The CDR3 totals 16 residues. Germline loops: CDR1 LNHDA, CDR2 SQIVND (reference sequence). V lost 5 bases and J lost 4, with 19 bases in between. CDR3 sequence reads: CASSDGGRGGADTQYF. In DNA, the CDR3 is TGTGCCAGTAGTGATGGAGGTCGGGGTGGGGCAGATACGCAGTATTTT.

This clonotype came up a few times. The V and J genes are TRBV6-2 or TRBV6-3 and TRBJ2-2; the match to TRBD1 covers 8 bases. J lost 4 bases, V lost 6 bases, and 7 bases had no gene match. This CDR3 comprises 15 residues. The V gene's germline CDR1 is MNHEY and CDR2 SVGEGT. The CDR3 loop is CASRGDRGGTGELFF. Here the CDR3 DNA reads TGTGCCAGCAGAGGCGACAGGGGAGGCACCGGGGAGCTGTTTTTT.

The rearrangement links TRBV4-3 to TRBJ2-2; no reliable D call. Germline-derived CDR1 and CDR2 are LGHNA and YSLEER. V was pared by 1 base and J by 4 bases, with 13 bases between. The CDR3 totals 16 residues. CDR3 sequence reads: CASSQAEFLLTGELFF. CDR3 DNA sequence: TGCGCCAGCAGCCAAGCCGAGTTTTTACTCACCGGGGAGCTGTTTTTT.

CDR3 residues: CAWKTGTQPQHF. The CDR3 nucleotides are TGTGCCTGGAAGACAGGGACTCAGCCCCAGCATTTT. J is TRBJ1-5 and V is TRBV30; TRBD1 aligns across 7 bases. This CDR3 region has 12 residues. CDR1 GTSNPN and CDR2 SVGIG come from the germline V gene (reference sequence). The J segment lost 6 bases and the V segment lost 4 bases, leaving 3 bases of the junction unmatched.